The 27 T cell receptor beta chains below come from one sample, sequenced in a study of T cells in Graves' hyperthyroidism and ophthalmopathy. Amplification of TCR beta CDR3 regions was performed using RNA transcripts as template. When the TCR CDR3 underwent first-round RT-PCR, the HTBI primer set was used. TCRdb redid the calling of the multiplex PCR reads with MiXCR, one entry per CDR3 protein. The top ten clones hold approximately 23% of a sample with around 300,000 distinct CDR3 sequences, roughly 14% of them seen once. The sample was blood. These receptor sequences come from a woman in her thirties with Graves' hyperthyroidism.

This clonotype was detected many times. CDR3: CASSPTPIGSTEAFF. CDR3 sequence (DNA): TGTGCCAGCAGCCCGACCCCGATCGGGAGCACTGAAGCTTTCTTT. The rearrangement links TRBV27 to TRBJ1-1, with unresolved D. CDR1 and CDR2 (germline): MNHEY, SMNVEV (reference sequence). Trimming pared 6 bases from V and 4 bases from J, leaving 18 bases between. The CDR3 is made up of 15 amino acids.

This clonotype was observed a few times. This rearrangement joins TRBV7-2 to TRBJ1-4; no firm D call. CDR3 length: 13 residues. CDR1 and CDR2 (germline): SGHTA, FQGNSA. V was shortened by 1 base and J by 7 bases, with 7 bases between the two germline ends. This chain's CDR3 is CASSLEMGEKLFF. The CDR3 nucleotides read TGTGCCAGCAGCTTAGAGATGGGTGAAAAACTGTTTTTT.

This clonotype appeared many times. The chain has TRBV7-2 and TRBJ2-1; D call uncertain. Germline CDR1 reads SGHTA; CDR2 reads FQGNSA. Between the trimmed V and J ends, which lost 0 bases and 6 bases, there was a span of 6 bases. The CDR3 has 13 residues. CDR3 DNA: TGTGCCAGCAGCTTAGCGCCCACCAATGAGCAGTTCTTC. Translating it yields CASSLAPTNEQFF.

The rearrangement joins TRBV7-9 to TRBJ2-3; the D gene could be TRBD1 or TRBD2 (6 bases each). From germline, CDR1 is SEHNR and CDR2 FQNEAQ (reference sequence). The CDR3 runs to 12 residues. Trimming left V 11 bases short and J 4 bases short, with 13 bases between. This CDR3 is CACVGGPDTQYF. CDR3 DNA sequence: TGTGCCTGTGTAGGGGGGCCAGATACGCAGTATTTT.

This clonotype was seen ten or more times. This chain uses TRBV6-1 with TRBJ1-5; D perhaps matches TRBD1 (5 bases). CDR1 is MNHNS, CDR2 SASEGT, per germline. CDR3 size: 16 residues. V was trimmed by 6 bases and J by 3 bases, leaving 18 bases between them. The CDR3 nucleotides are TGTGCCAGCAGCCCCGGGGCTGGACCTGCCAATCAGCCCCAGCATTTT. Translated: CASSPGAGPANQPQHF.

This clonotype has only a few counts. The V call is TRBV29-1, the J call TRBJ2-5; 8 nucleotides line up with TRBD1. Germline loops: CDR1 SQVTM, CDR2 ANQGSEA. CDR3 size: 14 residues. V lost 4 bases, J lost 5 bases, and 9 bases stayed unmatched. Here the CDR3 reads CSVAPGQARETQYF. CDR3 in DNA: TGCAGCGTTGCCCCGGGACAGGCGCGGGAGACCCAGTACTTC.

This clonotype was seen many times. This chain connects TRBV27 to TRBJ1-5; weak D call: TRBD1 (5 bases). CDR1 and CDR2 from the germline V gene are MNHEY and SMNVEV (reference sequence). V was shortened by 8 bases and J by 2 bases, with 16 bases between the two germline ends. The CDR3 extends over 15 amino acids. The DNA of the CDR3 is TGTGCCAGCTCTAAAGCTCCGGGACGCAATCAGCCCCAGCATTTT. It encodes CASSKAPGRNQPQHF.

This clonotype appeared many times. The V call is TRBV20-1, the J call TRBJ2-5; possibly TRBD2 for D (6 bases). V gave up 3 bases and J gave up 5 bases, with 16 bases separating them. The germline CDR1 and CDR2 sequences are DFQATT and SNEGSKA (reference sequence). The CDR3 is 14 amino acids. CDR3 sequence reads: CSASIGREPETQYF. CDR3 DNA: TGCAGTGCTAGTATCGGACGGGAGCCGGAGACCCAGTACTTC.

The genes are TRBV5-6 and TRBJ1-2, with a possible D match to TRBD1 (5 bases). V was cut by 1 base and J by 8 bases, with 12 bases left in between. This CDR3 contains 13 residues. From germline, CDR1 is SGHDT and CDR2 YYEEEE. This chain's CDR3 is CASSLMGPDGYTF. In DNA form, the CDR3 reads TGTGCCAGCAGCTTGATGGGGCCAGACGGCTACACCTTC. Together with reference TRBV5-6 and TRBJ1-2, the CDR3 gives the full variable domain: DAGVTQSPTHLIKTRGQQVTLRCSPKSGHDTVSWYQQALGQGPQFIFQYYEEEERQRGNFPDRFSGHQFPNYSSELNVNALLLGDSALYLCASSLMGPDGYTFGSGTRLTVV.

This clonotype appeared a few times. The chain is built from TRBV4-1 and TRBJ2-5, with TRBD1 matching over 8 bases. There are 16 residues in the CDR3. V trimming: 1 base; J trimming: 5 bases; junction bases outside the gene matches: 9. The germline gives CDR1 MGHRA, CDR2 YSYEKL. The CDR3 sequence: CASSQGGRGLVETQYF. DNA of the CDR3: TGCGCCAGCAGCCAAGGGGGCAGGGGGCTGGTGGAGACCCAGTACTTC.

In its sample, this clonotype was seen a few times. The V call is TRBV30, the J call TRBJ2-2; D gene unclear. This CDR3 region has 14 residues. V lost 1 base, J lost 6 bases, and 12 bases lay in between. Germline lookup yields CDR1 GTSNPN and CDR2 SVGIG (reference sequence). The chain's CDR3 is CAWSGTLMSGELFF. The CDR3 DNA is TGTGCCTGGAGTGGGACCTTAATGTCCGGGGAGCTGTTTTTT.

The J gene is TRBJ2-1, the V gene TRBV29-1; D gene unclear. Germline V CDR1 and CDR2: SQVTM, ANQGSEA. V lost 6 bases to trimming and J lost 3 bases, with 15 bases between them. The CDR3 is made up of 14 amino acids. The CDR3 protein is CSVCHSNLYNEQFF. DNA for the CDR3: TGCAGCGTGTGTCACTCCAACCTCTACAATGAGCAGTTCTTC.

Ten or more counts support this clonotype. V is TRBV20-1 and J is TRBJ2-7; 8 bases map to TRBD1. The CDR3 runs 14 residues. V gave up 2 bases and J gave up 2 bases; unmatched junction bases: 5. In germline, CDR1 is DFQATT, CDR2 SNEGSKA (reference sequence). The CDR3 coding sequence is TGCAGTGCTAGACCCCGGGACAGGCCCTACGAGCAGTACTTC. This gives the protein CSARPRDRPYEQYF.

The V gene is TRBV5-1, the J gene TRBJ1-1, with a possible D match to TRBD1 (5 bases). Germline CDR1 and CDR2: SGHRS and YFSETQ. The CDR3 sequence is 17 residues long. Trimming removed 4 bases at V and 7 bases at J, with 26 bases between. The CDR3 loop is CASSSKSAGRDGSEAFF. The CDR3 DNA follows: TGCGCCAGCAGCAGCAAGTCGGCGGGAAGGGACGGTAGTGAAGCTTTCTTT.

The CDR3 loop reads CASSSGPTGEQYF. CDR3 coding DNA: TGTGCCAGCAGTTCAGGACCGACCGGCGAGCAGTACTTC. The chain joins TRBV6-2 or TRBV6-3 to TRBJ2-7; no reliable D call. The CDR3 has 13 residues. Looked up from germline, CDR1 is MNHEY and CDR2 is SVGEGT. Between the trimmed V and J ends, which lost 4 bases and 6 bases, there was a span of 13 bases.

The V and J genes are TRBV7-9 and TRBJ2-5, with D unresolved. The V gene's germline CDR1 is SEHNR and CDR2 FQNEAQ (reference sequence). The CDR3 length is 11 residues. Trimming took off 4 bases at V and 7 bases at J, with 7 bases between the two ends. This CDR3 is CASSSTGTQYF. The CDR3 DNA is TGTGCCAGCAGCTCCACTGGGACCCAGTACTTC. Looking up the rest from reference TRBV7-9 and TRBJ2-5 gives the full variable domain: DTGVSQNPRHKITKRGQNVTFRCDPISEHNRLYWYRQTLGQGPEFLTYFQNEAQLEKSRLLSDRFSAERPKGSFSTLEIQRTEQGDSAMYLCASSSTGTQYFGPGTRLLVL.

This chain uses TRBV10-2 with TRBJ2-1, with 10 bases that match TRBD2. The trim removed 7 bases at V and 7 bases at J, leaving 4 bases unmatched. Looked up from germline, CDR1 is WSHSY and CDR2 is SAAADI. The CDR3 is 13 residues long. Written as DNA, the CDR3 is TGCGCCAGCAAAACTAGCGGGATGAATGAGCAGTTCTTC. It specifies CASKTSGMNEQFF.

This chain joins TRBV5-1 and TRBJ2-1, with TRBD1 identical over 9 bases. V lost 2 bases, J lost 1 base, and 7 bases stayed unmatched. Per the germline V gene, CDR1 is SGHRS and CDR2 is YFSETQ. The CDR3 has 17 residues. The CDR3 reads CASSFSVGTGSYNEQFF. For the CDR3, the DNA is TGCGCCAGCAGCTTCAGCGTGGGGACAGGGTCCTACAATGAGCAGTTCTTC.

Note on this clonotype: The junction departs from germline at one end; a sequencing error may be responsible. This rearrangement joins TRBV28 to TRBJ2-6; no reliable D call. CDR1 and CDR2 (germline): MDHEN, SYDVKM. The CDR3 spans 14 residues. CDR3 nucleotide sequence: TGTGTCAGCAGTCTTAACTCTGGGGCCAACGTCCTGACTTTC. It yields the protein CVSSLNSGANVLTF. Full variable domain (outside the CDR3, taken from reference TRBV28 and TRBJ2-6): DVKVTQSSRYLVKRTGEKVFLECVQDMDHENMFWYRQDPGLGLRLIYFSYDVKMKEKGDIPEGYSVSREKKERFSLILESASTNQTSMYLCVSSLNSGANVLTFGAGSRLTVL.

The table lists this clonotype with many counts. This chain uses TRBV11-3 with TRBJ2-2, with D perhaps TRBD2 (5 bases). V was pared by 1 base and J by 5 bases, with 14 bases between. The germline V gene encodes CDR1 SGHNT and CDR2 YENEEA. This CDR3 comprises 16 residues. This chain's CDR3 is CASSLGAGLFTGELFF. Written as DNA, the CDR3 is TGTGCCAGCAGCTTAGGAGCCGGACTGTTTACCGGGGAGCTGTTTTTT.

The sample holds many counts of this clonotype. This rearrangement joins TRBV20-1 to TRBJ1-2, with D unresolved. This CDR3 spans 12 amino acids. Germline V gene data show CDR1 as DFQATT and CDR2 as SNEGSKA (reference sequence). CDR3 sequence reads: CRGSEANYGYTF. CDR3 coding DNA: TGCAGGGGGAGCGAAGCTAACTATGGCTACACCTTC.

This clonotype appeared many times. This chain links TRBV18 with TRBJ1-1; D gene uncertain. This CDR3 comprises 14 residues. The V end was cut by 3 bases, the J end by 5 bases, with 13 bases between. The germline V gene has CDR1 KGHSH and CDR2 LQKENI. CDR3 nucleotide sequence: TGTGCCAGCTCACCGGGCGGAGTAGAAACTGAAGCTTTCTTT. This codes for CASSPGGVETEAFF.

This clonotype was picked up many times. This sequence joins TRBV19 and TRBJ1-2, with 7 bases that match TRBD1. J was trimmed by 4 bases and V by 7 bases; bases with no gene match: 15. This CDR3 comprises 16 residues. The germline V gene has CDR1 LNHDA and CDR2 SQIVND (reference sequence). CDR3 amino acids: CASTSLGTQGVYGYTF. The CDR3 region has the DNA TGTGCCAGTACTAGCCTCGGGACTCAGGGGGTCTATGGCTACACCTTC.

This clonotype was picked up many times. V and J are TRBV2 and TRBJ2-5; D gene unclear. This CDR3 is built from 12 residues. Trimming cost V 2 bases and J 4 bases, with 5 bases left between them. Looked up from germline, CDR1 is SNHLY and CDR2 is FYNNEI. CDR3 protein: CASSEFLETQYF. Written as DNA, the CDR3 is TGTGCCAGCAGTGAATTCTTAGAGACCCAGTACTTC.

The CDR3 coding sequence is TGCGCCAGCAGCCACCTAGGGCGGGGACCCCCTATCGCAGAGACCCAGTACTTC. The encoded protein is CASSHLGRGPPIAETQYF. J is TRBJ2-5 and V is TRBV4-1; perhaps TRBD2 as D (6 bases). V was clipped by 3 bases and J by 4 bases, with 24 bases between them. Germline values: CDR1 MGHRA, CDR2 YSYEKL. The CDR3 has 18 amino acids.

The V call is TRBV2, the J call TRBJ2-7; D is unclear. CDR1 and CDR2 from the germline V gene are SNHLY and FYNNEI. The length of the CDR3 is 15 residues. The germline V and J ends were trimmed by 0 bases and 2 bases, with 11 bases remaining between them. The CDR3: CASSEARAITYEQYF. The CDR3 bases are TGTGCCAGCAGTGAAGCACGGGCCATCACCTACGAGCAGTACTTC.

This clonotype was detected many times. J is TRBJ1-4 and V is TRBV20-1; no firm D call. Germline loops: CDR1 DFQATT, CDR2 SNEGSKA (reference sequence). The CDR3 covers 12 residues. The germline V and J ends were trimmed by 2 bases and 5 bases, with 6 bases remaining between them. The CDR3 protein is CSARPRNEKLFF. The CDR3 DNA reads TGCAGTGCTAGACCAAGGAATGAAAAACTGTTTTTT.